The clone carrying this T cell receptor (beta chain) was seen only a few times. Its antigen is still unknown. A single record per CDR3 protein comes from TCRdb applying MiXCR to the 5' RACE reads. Found here are about 390,000 distinct CDR3 sequences, 15% to 20% of them singletons; the top ten hold roughly a fifth. The CDR3 runs 15 residues. CDR1 is SEHNR, CDR2 FQNEAQ, per germline (reference sequence). Trimming left V 4 bases short and J 2 bases short, with 12 bases between. This sample is part of a study of T-cell memory formation after mild COVID-19. Overall study results and limits: Contracting clones from day 15 to 85 showed balanced CD4/CD8; later expanders favored CD4+. Mostly located in CM and EM were contracting CD4+ clones, with contracting CD8+ clones located in EMRA.

The chain is built from TRBV7-9 and TRBJ1-3; no definite D call. This receptor was obtained from a man younger than 35 who had mild COVID-19 (a few samples of this study predate the infection). Cell type and time point are not known. Sequencing was carried out using PBMCs or a T cell subset sorted from them (not recorded which). CDR3 in DNA: TGTGCCAGCAGCTCCCGGTCGGGCACTGGAAACACCATATATTTT. This encodes CASSSRSGTGNTIYF.